At least ten counts were recorded for the clone carrying this T cell receptor beta chain. The data originate from a study of Graves' ophthalmopathy and Graves' hyperthyroidism. Background on the study: Peripheral blood was gathered at first diagnosis, ahead of any treatment whatsoever.

Other autoimmune diseases, uncontrolled infections, pregnancy and lactation each led to patient exclusion. After removal of 2 bases from V and 7 bases from J, the junction contained 8 bases not matched to a gene. The length of the CDR3 is 13 residues. Germline V gives CDR1 DFQATT, CDR2 SNEGSKA (reference sequence). Beta-chain TCR CDR3 regions were amplified from RNA transcripts. The first round was an RT-PCR with HTBI primers, and the second round was a multiplex PCR. TCRdb re-analysed the multiplex PCR reads in MiXCR, keeping a single row per CDR3 protein. The sample holds approximately 460,000 distinct CDR3 sequences, 14% seen once.

J is TRBJ2-7 and V is TRBV20-1; TRBD1 matches at 7 bases. This receptor was identified in a woman aged 25 to 39 with Graves' ophthalmopathy. Sequenced material: blood. CDR3 residues: CSARYRGSGEQYF. CDR3 nucleotides: TGCAGTGCTAGATACAGGGGTTCGGGGGAGCAGTACTTC.